The rows below give T cell receptor beta chains drawn from one sample of a study of Ad26.COV2.S vaccination and SARS-CoV-2 variants. Repertoires were generated with immunoSEQ multiplex PCR, while TCRdb's copy carries only in-frame clones and drops some. Here the sample spans 200,000 to 250,000 clones, around 89% being singletons. The sample was peripheral blood, taken in a trial of Ad26.COV2.S vaccine versus placebo. The source of these receptors is a person between 18 and 60 years old who received the Ad26.COV2.S COVID-19 vaccine or a placebo. CDR3s include the opening cysteine and the closing phenylalanine or tryptophan.

V gene	CDR3 length	J gene	CDR3 protein
TRBV9	13	TRBJ2-5	CASSPGAQETQYF
TRBV6-5	13	TRBJ1-1	CASSPRMNTEAFF
TRBV25-1	14	TRBJ1-2	CASSAGQGRNGYTF
TRBV6-4	14	TRBJ1-1	CASSGRKENTEAFF
TRBV28	15	TRBJ2-1	CASSLPGTVDNEQFF
TRBV29-1	14	TRBJ2-1	CSLRRSRDGNEQFF
TRBV10-3	14	TRBJ2-5	CAISELQGKETQYF
TRBV6-4	16	TRBJ2-3	CASSPSGSVSADTQYF
TRBV5-1	15	TRBJ2-3	CASSGGTPKGDTQYF
TRBV29-1	13	TRBJ1-5	CSVRRGSNQPQHF
TRBV5-1	17	TRBJ2-2	CASSPRGGGLNTGELFF
TRBV14	13	TRBJ1-2	CASSQGPMLGYTF
TRBV11-3	12	TRBJ2-7	CASSLEKGEQYF
TRBV6-2/TRBV6-3	14	TRBJ2-7	CASSRSGLSYEQYF
TRBV6-2/TRBV6-3	16	TRBJ2-1	CASSFRGTSGNTEQFF
TRBV19	15	TRBJ2-3	CASGPGTTFGDTQYF
TRBV13	13	TRBJ2-7	CASSITPKYEQYF
TRBV24-1	13	TRBJ2-2	CATSDSRLGELFF
TRBV7-9	15	TRBJ2-4	CASSLVGVDKNIQYF
TRBV29-1	16	TRBJ2-3	CSSVRDSVLRTDTQYF
TRBV19	15	TRBJ2-2	CASRPRGGSTGELFF
TRBV19	13	TRBJ1-1	CASSISLATEAFF